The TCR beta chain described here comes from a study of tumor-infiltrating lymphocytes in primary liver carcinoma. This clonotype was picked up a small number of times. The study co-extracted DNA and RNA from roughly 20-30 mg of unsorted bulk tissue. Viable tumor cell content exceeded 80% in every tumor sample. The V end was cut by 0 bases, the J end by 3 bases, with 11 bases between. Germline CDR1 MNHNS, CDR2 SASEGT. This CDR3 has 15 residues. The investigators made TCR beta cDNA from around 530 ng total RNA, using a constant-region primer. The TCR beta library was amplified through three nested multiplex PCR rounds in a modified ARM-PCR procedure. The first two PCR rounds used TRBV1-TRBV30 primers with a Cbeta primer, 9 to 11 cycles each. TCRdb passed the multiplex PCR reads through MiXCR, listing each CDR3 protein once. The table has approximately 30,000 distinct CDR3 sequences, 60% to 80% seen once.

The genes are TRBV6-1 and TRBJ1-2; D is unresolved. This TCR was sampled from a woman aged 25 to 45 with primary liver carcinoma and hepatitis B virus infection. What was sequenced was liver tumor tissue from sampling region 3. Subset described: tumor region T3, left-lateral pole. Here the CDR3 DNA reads TGTGCCAGCAGTGAAGCGTGGGGATTCCACTATGGCTACACCTTC. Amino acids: CASSEAWGFHYGYTF.